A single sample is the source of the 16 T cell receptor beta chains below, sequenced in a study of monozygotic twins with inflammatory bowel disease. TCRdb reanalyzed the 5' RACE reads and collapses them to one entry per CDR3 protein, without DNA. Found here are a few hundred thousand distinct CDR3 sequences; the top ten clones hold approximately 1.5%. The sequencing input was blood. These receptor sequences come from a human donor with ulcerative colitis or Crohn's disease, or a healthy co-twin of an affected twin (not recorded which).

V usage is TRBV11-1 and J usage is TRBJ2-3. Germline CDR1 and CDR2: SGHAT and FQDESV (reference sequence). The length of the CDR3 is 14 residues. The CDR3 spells CASSLPTSEDTQYF.

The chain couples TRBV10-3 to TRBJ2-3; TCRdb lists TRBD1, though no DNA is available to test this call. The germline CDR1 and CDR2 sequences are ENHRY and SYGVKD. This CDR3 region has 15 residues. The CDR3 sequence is CAISVSGDGRDTQYF.

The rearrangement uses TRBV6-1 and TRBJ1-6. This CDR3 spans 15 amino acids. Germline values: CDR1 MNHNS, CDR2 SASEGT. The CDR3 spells CASSSPRQYNSPLHF.

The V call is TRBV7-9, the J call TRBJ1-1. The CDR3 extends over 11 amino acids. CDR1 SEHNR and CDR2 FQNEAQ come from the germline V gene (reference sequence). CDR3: CASSLQTEAFF. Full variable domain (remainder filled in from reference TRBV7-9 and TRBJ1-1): DTGVSQNPRHKITKRGQNVTFRCDPISEHNRLYWYRQTLGQGPEFLTYFQNEAQLEKSRLLSDRFSAERPKGSFSTLEIQRTEQGDSAMYLCASSLQTEAFFGQGTRLTVV.

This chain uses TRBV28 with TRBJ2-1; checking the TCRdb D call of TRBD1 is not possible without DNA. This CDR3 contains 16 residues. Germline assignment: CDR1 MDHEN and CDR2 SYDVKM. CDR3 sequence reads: CASSRGGTGEINEQFF.

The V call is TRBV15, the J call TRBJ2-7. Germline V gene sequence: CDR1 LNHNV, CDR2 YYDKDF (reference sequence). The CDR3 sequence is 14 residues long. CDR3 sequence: CATSRGGSYYEQYF.

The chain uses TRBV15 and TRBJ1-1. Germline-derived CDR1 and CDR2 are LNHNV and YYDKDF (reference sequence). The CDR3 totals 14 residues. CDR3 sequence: CATSRDPTNTEAFF.

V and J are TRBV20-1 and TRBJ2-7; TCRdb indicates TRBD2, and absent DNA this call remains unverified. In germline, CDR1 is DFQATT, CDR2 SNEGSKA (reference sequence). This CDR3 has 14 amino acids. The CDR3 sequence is CSARGLRGDYEQYF.

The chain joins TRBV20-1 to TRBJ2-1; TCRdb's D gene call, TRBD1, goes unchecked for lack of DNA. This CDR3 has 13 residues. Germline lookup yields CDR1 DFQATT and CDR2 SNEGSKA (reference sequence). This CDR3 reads CSAPGTAYNEQFF.

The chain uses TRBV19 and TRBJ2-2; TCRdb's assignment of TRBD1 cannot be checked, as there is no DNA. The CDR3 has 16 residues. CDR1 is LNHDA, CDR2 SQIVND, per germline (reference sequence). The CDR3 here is CASSKQTGSNTGELFF.

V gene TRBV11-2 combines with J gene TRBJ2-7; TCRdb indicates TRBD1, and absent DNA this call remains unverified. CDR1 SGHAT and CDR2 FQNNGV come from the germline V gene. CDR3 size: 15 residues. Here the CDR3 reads CASSQDRHPAGEQYF. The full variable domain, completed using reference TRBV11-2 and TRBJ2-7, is EAGVAQSPRYKIIEKRQSVAFWCNPISGHATLYWYQQILGQGPKLLIQFQNNGVVDDSQLPKDRFSAERLKGVDSTLKIQPAKLEDSAVYLCASSQDRHPAGEQYFGPGTRLTVT.

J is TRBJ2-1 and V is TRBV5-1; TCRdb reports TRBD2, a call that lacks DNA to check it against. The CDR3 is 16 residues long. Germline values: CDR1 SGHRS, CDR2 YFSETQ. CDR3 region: CASSLFLAGGPNEQFF.

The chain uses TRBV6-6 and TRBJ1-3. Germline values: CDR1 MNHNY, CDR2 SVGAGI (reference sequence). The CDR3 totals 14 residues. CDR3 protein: CASTTGNSGNTIYF.

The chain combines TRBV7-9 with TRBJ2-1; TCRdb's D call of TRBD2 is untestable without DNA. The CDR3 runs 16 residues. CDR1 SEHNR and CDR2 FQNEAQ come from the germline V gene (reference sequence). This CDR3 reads CASSPHEGTRGNEQFF. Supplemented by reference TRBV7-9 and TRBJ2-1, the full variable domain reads DTGVSQNPRHKITKRGQNVTFRCDPISEHNRLYWYRQTLGQGPEFLTYFQNEAQLEKSRLLSDRFSAERPKGSFSTLEIQRTEQGDSAMYLCASSPHEGTRGNEQFFGPGTRLTVL.

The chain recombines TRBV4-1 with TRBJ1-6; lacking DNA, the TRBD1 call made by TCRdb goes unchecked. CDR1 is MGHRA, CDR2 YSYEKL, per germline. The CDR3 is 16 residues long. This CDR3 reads CASSQDGGSYNSPLHF.

The CDR3 loop is CASSPGGRNGYTF. V gene TRBV12-3 or TRBV12-4 combines with J gene TRBJ1-2; TCRdb's D call, TRBD1, is unchecked because there is no DNA. CDR3 length: 13 residues.